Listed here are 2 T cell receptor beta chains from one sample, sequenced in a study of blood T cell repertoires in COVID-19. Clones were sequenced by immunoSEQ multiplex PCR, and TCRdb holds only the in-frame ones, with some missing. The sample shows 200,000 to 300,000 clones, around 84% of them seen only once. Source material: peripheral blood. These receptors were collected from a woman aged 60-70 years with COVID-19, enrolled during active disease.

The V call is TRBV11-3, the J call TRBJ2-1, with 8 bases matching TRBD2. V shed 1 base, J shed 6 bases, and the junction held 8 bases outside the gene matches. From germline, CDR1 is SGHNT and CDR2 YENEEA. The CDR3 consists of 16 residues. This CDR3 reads CASSLAAGLGINEQFF. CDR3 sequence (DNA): TGTGCCAGCAGCTTAGCAGCGGGACTAGGGATCAATGAGCAGTTCTTC.

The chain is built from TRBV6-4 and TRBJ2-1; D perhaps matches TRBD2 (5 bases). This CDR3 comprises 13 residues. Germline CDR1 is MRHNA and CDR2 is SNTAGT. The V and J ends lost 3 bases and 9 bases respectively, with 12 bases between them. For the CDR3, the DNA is TGTGCCAGCAGTGAGGAGGTGGTAAGTGAGCAGTTCTTC. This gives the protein CASSEEVVSEQFF.